This T cell receptor beta chain was found in a study of blood T cell repertoires in COVID-19. About the study: Nucleic acid was either cDNA or gDNA, and it came from T cells, B-cell-depleted T cells, or PBMCs.

Generated by immunoSEQ multiplex PCR, the TCRdb table keeps only in-frame clones and is missing some. The top ten clones hold under 8% of a sample with more than 250,000 clones, roughly 90% of them seen once. The CDR3 contains 14 residues. Germline V CDR1 and CDR2: SGHRS, YFSETQ. V lost 2 bases and J 3 bases, leaving 11 bases between the germline ends. In this sample, this clone turned up once. J is TRBJ1-2 and V is TRBV5-1; D may be TRBD1 (6 bases). Sequenced: peripheral blood. This sequence was found in a young man who had recovered from COVID-19. Here the CDR3 reads CASSFGGADYGYTF. CDR3 sequence (DNA): TGCGCCAGCAGCTTTGGGGGGGCAGACTATGGCTACACCTTC.